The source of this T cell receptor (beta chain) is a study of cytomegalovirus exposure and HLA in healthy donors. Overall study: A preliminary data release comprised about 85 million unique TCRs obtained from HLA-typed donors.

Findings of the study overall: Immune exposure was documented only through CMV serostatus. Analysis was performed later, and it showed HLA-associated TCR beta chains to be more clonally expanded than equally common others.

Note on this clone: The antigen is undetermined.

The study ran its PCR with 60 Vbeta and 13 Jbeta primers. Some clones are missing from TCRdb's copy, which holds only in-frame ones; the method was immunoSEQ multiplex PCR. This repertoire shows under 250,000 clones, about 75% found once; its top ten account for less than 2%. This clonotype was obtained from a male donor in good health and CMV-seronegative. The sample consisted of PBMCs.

CDR3 amino acids: CASSESPGSYNEQFF. DNA of the CDR3: TGTGCCAGCAGTGAATCGCCCGGTTCCTACAATGAGCAGTTCTTC. The V and J genes are TRBV6-1 and TRBJ2-1, with D unresolved. Germline-derived CDR1 and CDR2 are MNHNS and SASEGT. This CDR3 comprises 15 residues. The germline V and J ends were trimmed by 2 bases and 1 base, with 9 bases remaining between them.